This TCR beta chain was obtained from a study of ipilimumab plus nivolumab after autologous stem cell transplantation. Turning to the study itself: The DLBCL group included primary refractory and relapsed cases.

Assay used: immunoSEQ multiplex PCR; TCRdb lists only in-frame clones, some missing. In the table there are 10,000 to 15,000 clones, around 78% of which are singletons. The CDR3 contains 15 residues. Germline CDR1 and CDR2: LNHDA and SQIVND (reference sequence). Between the trimmed V and J ends, which lost 2 bases and 2 bases, there was a span of 13 bases. Through week 26, nivolumab 3 mg/kg IV was given weeks 1, 4, 7, 10, then biweekly. J is TRBJ2-7 and V is TRBV19; unclear D gene. The source is a male donor with diffuse large B-cell lymphoma. Source: PBMCs, taken in a trial of ipilimumab plus nivolumab as post-transplant consolidation. Here the CDR3 reads CASSISLPSTYEQYF. The DNA of the CDR3 is TGTGCCAGTAGTATATCTCTTCCAAGTACCTACGAGCAGTACTTC.